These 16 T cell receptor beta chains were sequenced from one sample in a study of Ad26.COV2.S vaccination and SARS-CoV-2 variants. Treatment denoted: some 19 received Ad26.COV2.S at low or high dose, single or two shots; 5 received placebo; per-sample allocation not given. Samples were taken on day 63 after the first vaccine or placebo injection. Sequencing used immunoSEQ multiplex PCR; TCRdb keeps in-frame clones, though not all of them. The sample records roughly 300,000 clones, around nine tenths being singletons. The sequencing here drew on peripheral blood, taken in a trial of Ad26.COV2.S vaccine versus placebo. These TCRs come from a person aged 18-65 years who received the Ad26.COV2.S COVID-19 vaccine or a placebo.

The DNA for the CDR3 is TGCGCCAGCATCCGCGGTGCAGGACAGCAAGAGACCCAGTACTTC. Protein sequence: CASIRGAGQQETQYF. The chain is built from TRBV5-1 and TRBJ2-5; D may be TRBD1 (6 bases). The length of the CDR3 is 15 residues. Germline values: CDR1 SGHRS, CDR2 YFSETQ. The germline V and J ends were trimmed by 6 bases and 2 bases, with 17 bases remaining between them.

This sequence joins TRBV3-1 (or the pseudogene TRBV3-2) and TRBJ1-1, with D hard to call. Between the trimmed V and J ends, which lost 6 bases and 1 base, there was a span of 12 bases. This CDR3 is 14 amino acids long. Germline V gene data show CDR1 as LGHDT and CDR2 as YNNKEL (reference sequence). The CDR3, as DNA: TGTGCCAGCAGGCAGCCCGGGCCGAACACTGAAGCTTTCTTT. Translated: CASRQPGPNTEAFF.

The CDR3 sequence is CASSRQGAGTEAFF. Written as DNA, the CDR3 is TGTGCCAGCAGCAGACAGGGGGCCGGAACTGAAGCTTTCTTT. The chain employs TRBV5-4 and TRBJ1-1; 10 bases line up with TRBD1. The CDR3 covers 14 residues. Losses at the gene ends were 4 bases for V and 5 bases for J; bases not matched to a gene: 5. Germline V gene lookup returns CDR1 SGHNT and CDR2 YYREEE (reference sequence).

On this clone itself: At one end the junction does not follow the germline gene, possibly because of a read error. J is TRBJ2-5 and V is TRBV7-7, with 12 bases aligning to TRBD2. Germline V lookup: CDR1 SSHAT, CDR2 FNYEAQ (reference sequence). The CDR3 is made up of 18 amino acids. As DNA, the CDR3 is TGTGCTAGCAGCCCCACGGGTTGGACTAGCGGGGAGAAAGAGACCCAGTACTTC. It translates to CASSPTGWTSGEKETQYF.

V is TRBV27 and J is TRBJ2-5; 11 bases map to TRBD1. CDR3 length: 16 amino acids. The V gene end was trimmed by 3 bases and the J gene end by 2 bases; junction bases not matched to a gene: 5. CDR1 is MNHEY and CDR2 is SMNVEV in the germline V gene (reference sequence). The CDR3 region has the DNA TGTGCCAGCAGTTTTTCCGGGACAGGGGGTCAAGAGACCCAGTACTTC. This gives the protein CASSFSGTGGQETQYF.

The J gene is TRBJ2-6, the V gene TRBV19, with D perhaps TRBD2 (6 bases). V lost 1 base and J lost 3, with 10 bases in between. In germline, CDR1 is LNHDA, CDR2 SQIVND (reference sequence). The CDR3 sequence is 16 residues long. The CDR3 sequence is CASSIAGGLGANVLTF. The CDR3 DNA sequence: TGTGCCAGTAGTATAGCCGGGGGTCTTGGGGCCAACGTCCTGACTTTC.

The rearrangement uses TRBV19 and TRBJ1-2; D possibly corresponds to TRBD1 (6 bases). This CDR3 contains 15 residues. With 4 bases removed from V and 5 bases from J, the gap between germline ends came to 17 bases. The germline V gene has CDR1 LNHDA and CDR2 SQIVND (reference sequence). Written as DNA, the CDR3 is TGTGCCAGTAGTACCACCCGACAGGTGGGGTATGGCTACACCTTC. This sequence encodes CASSTTRQVGYGYTF.

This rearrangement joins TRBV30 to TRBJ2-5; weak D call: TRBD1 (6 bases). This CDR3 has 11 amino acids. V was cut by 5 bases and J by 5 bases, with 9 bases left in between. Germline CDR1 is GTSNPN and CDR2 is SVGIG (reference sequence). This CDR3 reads CAWDTGETQYF. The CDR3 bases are TGTGCCTGGGACACAGGGGAGACCCAGTACTTC.

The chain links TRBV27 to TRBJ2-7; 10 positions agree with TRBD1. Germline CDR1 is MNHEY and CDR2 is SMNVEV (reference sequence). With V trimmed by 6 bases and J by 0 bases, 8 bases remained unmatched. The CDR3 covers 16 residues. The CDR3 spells CASSTGQGLSSYEQYF. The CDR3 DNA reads TGTGCCAGCAGCACGGGACAGGGGCTTTCCTCCTACGAGCAGTACTTC.

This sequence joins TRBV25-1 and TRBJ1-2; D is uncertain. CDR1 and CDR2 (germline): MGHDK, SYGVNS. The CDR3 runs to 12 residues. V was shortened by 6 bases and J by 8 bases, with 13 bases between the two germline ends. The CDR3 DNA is TGTGCCAGCAGATCTAATCGTGGCGGCTACACCTTC. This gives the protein CASRSNRGGYTF.

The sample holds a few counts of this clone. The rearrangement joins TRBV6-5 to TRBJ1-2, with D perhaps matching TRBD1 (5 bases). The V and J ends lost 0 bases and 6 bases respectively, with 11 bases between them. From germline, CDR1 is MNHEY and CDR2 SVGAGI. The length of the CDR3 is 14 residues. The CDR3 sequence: CASSYSNRGDGYTF. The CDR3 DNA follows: TGTGCCAGCAGTTACTCGAATAGGGGCGATGGCTACACCTTC.

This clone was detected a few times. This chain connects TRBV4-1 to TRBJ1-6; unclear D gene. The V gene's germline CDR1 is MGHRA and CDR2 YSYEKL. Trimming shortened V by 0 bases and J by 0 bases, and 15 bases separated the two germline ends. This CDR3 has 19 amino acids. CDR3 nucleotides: TGCGCCAGCAGCCAAGAAAACCTAGTGGGTAGCTCCTATAATTCACCCCTCCACTTT. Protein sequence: CASSQENLVGSSYNSPLHF.

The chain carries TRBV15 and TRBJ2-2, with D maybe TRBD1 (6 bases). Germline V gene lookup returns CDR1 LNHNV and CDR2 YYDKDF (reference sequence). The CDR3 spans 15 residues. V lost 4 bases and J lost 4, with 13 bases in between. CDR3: CATSMAQGITGELFF. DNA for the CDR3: TGTGCCACCAGCATGGCACAGGGTATCACCGGGGAGCTGTTTTTT.

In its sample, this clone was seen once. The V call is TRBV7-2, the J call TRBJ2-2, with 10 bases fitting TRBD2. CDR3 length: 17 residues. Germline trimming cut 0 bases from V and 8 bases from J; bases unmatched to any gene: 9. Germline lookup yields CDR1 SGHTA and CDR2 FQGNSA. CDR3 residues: CASSLAPSGGFGGELFF. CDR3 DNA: TGTGCCAGCAGCTTAGCGCCTAGCGGGGGCTTCGGGGGGGAGCTGTTTTTT.

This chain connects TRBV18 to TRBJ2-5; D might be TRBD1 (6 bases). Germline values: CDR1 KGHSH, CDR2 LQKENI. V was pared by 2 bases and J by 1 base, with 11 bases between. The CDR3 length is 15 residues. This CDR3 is CASSPVGQFQETQYF. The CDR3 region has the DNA TGTGCCAGCTCACCAGTTGGACAGTTCCAAGAGACCCAGTACTTC. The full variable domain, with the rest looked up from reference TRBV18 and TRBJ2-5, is NAGVMQNPRHLVRRRGQEARLRCSPMKGHSHVYWYRQLPEEGLKFMVYLQKENIIDESGMPKERFSAEFPKEGPSILRIQQVVRGDSAAYFCASSPVGQFQETQYFGPGTRLLVL.

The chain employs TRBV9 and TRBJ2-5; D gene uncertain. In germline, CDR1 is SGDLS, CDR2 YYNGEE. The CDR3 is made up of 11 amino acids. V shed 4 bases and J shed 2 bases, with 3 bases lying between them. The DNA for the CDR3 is TGTGCCAGCAGCAATCAAGAGACCCAGTACTTC. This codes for CASSNQETQYF.